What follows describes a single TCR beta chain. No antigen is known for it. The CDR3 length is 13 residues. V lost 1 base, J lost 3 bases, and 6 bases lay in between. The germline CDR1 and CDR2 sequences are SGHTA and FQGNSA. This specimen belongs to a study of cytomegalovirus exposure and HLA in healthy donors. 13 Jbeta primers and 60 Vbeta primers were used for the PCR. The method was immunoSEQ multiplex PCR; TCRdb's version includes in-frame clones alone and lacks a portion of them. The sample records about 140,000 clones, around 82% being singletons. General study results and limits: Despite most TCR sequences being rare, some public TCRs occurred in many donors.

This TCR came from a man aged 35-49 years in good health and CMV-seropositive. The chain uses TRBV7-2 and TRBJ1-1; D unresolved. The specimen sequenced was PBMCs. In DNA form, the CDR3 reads TGTGCCAGCAGCTTAGGGCAGTACACTGAAGCTTTCTTT. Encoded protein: CASSLGQYTEAFF. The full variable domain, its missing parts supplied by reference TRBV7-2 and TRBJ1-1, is GAGVSQSPSNKVTEKGKDVELRCDPISGHTALYWYRQSLGQGLEFLIYFQGNSAPDKSGLPSDRFSAERTGGSVSTLTIQRTQQEDSAVYLCASSLGQYTEAFFGQGTRLTVV.